The rows below give T cell receptor beta chains drawn from one sample of a study of T-cell memory formation after mild COVID-19. Each CDR3 protein gets one entry after TCRdb re-called the 5' RACE reads with MiXCR. This sample has about 400,000 distinct CDR3 sequences, with under 25% found just once. The specimen was PBMCs or a T cell subset sorted from them (not recorded which). These TCRs come from an adult woman who had mild COVID-19 (a few samples of this study predate the infection). Cell type and time point are not known. Both conserved end residues are part of each CDR3. A D gene is named only where the DNA matches it firmly. Only some rows state a clone size, as once, few, many or a class for expanded clones.

j_gene | abundance | v_gene | d_gene | CDR3nt | CDR3aa
TRBJ2-7 | few | TRBV27 | - | TGTGCCAGCAGGATACAGGGGGGGACCTACGAGCAGTACTTC | CASRIQGGTYEQYF
TRBJ2-1 | once | TRBV19 | TRBD2 | TGTGCCAGTACCAGGCGGGAGGGACTCAATGAGCAGTTCTTC | CASTRREGLNEQFF
TRBJ2-1 | - | TRBV27 | - | TGTGCCAGCAGTTTAGATAGGGCGGACAATGAGCAGTTCTTC | CASSLDRADNEQFF
TRBJ1-2 | few | TRBV12-3/TRBV12-4 | - | TGTGCCAGCAGTTTGGGGGGGCACGGCTACACCTTC | CASSLGGHGYTF
TRBJ2-7 | few | TRBV29-1 | - | TGCAGCGTTTGGCTGAAGTTTGCCTACGAGCAGTACTTC | CSVWLKFAYEQYF
TRBJ2-1 | - | TRBV7-8 | - | TGTGCCAGCAGCTCCCACAGGGTGGGGTATTACAATGAGCAGTTCTTC | CASSSHRVGYYNEQFF
TRBJ1-2 | - | TRBV4-2 | - | TGTGCCAGCAGCCAAGAACAGTACTATGGCTACACCTTC | CASSQEQYYGYTF
TRBJ1-1 | - | TRBV19 | TRBD1 | TGTGCCAGTACTGACAGGGGGAAACAGGTGAACACTGAAGCTTTCTTT | CASTDRGKQVNTEAFF
TRBJ1-5 | few | TRBV19 | - | TGTGCCAGTAGTATCGGGACTCGTCCGTATCAGCCCCAGCATTTT | CASSIGTRPYQPQHF
TRBJ1-1 | - | TRBV3-1 | - | TGTGCCAGCAGCCAGTCTGGGGCCACTGAAGCTTTCTTT | CASSQSGATEAFF
TRBJ1-6 | few | TRBV27 | - | TGTGCCAGCAGTTCGGTAGGGGAAAGAGATTCACCCCTCCACTTT | CASSSVGERDSPLHF
TRBJ1-5 | few | TRBV20-1 | TRBD1 | TGCAGTGCTAGAGCCGGGACAGGGGCCAATCAGCCCCAGCATTTT | CSARAGTGANQPQHF
TRBJ1-5 | many | TRBV28 | - | TGTGCCAGCACCTTAGGATTGCAGGGGAGTCAGCCCCAGCATTTT | CASTLGLQGSQPQHF
TRBJ2-2 | - | TRBV6-9 | TRBD2 | TGTGCCAGCAGTTATTCGGAAGGGACTAGCGGGACTGACACCGGGGAGCTGTTTTTT | CASSYSEGTSGTDTGELFF
TRBJ2-2 | - | TRBV10-1 | - | TGCGCCAGCAGTGGATTCCGGGACCTCGTTAGGGACCACACCGGGGAGCTGTTTTTT | CASSGFRDLVRDHTGELFF
TRBJ2-2 | - | TRBV7-3 | TRBD2 | TGTGCCAGCAGCCCAACTAGCGGGATCCATCCCGGGGAGCTGTTTTTT | CASSPTSGIHPGELFF
TRBJ2-2 | few | TRBV27 | TRBD1 | TGTGCCAGCAGTTTACGTTCAGGGGGCTACCTCGGGGAGCTGTTTTTT | CASSLRSGGYLGELFF
TRBJ2-2 | many | TRBV6-5 | - | TGTGCCAGCAGTTATCACTACCCGAGTGTCGGGACCGGGGAGCTGTTTTTT | CASSYHYPSVGTGELFF
TRBJ2-7 | few | TRBV20-1 | - | TGCAGTGCTCGACCAGACGCCCGCGAGCAGTACTTC | CSARPDAREQYF
TRBJ2-5 | - | TRBV19 | TRBD1 | TGTGCCAGTAGTGAGGGACAGCAAGAGACCCAGTACTTC | CASSEGQQETQYF
TRBJ1-2 | few | TRBV7-2 | TRBD1 | TGTGCCAGCAGCCGGAAGGCGGGACAGGGGGTATTCTATGGCTACACCTTC | CASSRKAGQGVFYGYTF
TRBJ2-3 | - | TRBV5-1 | TRBD2 | TGCGCCAGCAGCTTACAAGTCGCGGGGGGACGCACAGATACGCAGTATTTT | CASSLQVAGGRTDTQYF
TRBJ2-5 | few | TRBV5-1 | - | TGCGCCAGCAGCTTGGCCGGAGGGGACTTGACGACCCAGTACTTC | CASSLAGGDLTTQYF
TRBJ2-7 | few | TRBV12-3/TRBV12-4 | TRBD1 | TGTGCCAGCACCCGGGTCCCCACAGGGGCCGAGCAGTACTTC | CASTRVPTGAEQYF
TRBJ1-1 | - | TRBV7-2 | - | TGTGCCAGCAGCTTAGTCCGGGGGGCGAGAGGAGCTTTCTTT | CASSLVRGARGAFF
TRBJ2-1 | - | TRBV20-1 | TRBD2 | TGCAGTGCCAGGGCTAGCGGGGGGTCATTGAATGAGCAGTTCTTC | CSARASGGSLNEQFF
TRBJ2-7 | many | TRBV18 | TRBD2 | TGTGCCAGCAGCCCCGGGACTAGCTACGAGCAGTACTTC | CASSPGTSYEQYF
TRBJ1-5 | - | TRBV30 | TRBD1 | TGTGCCTGGAGGGGACAGGGGGTATATCAGCCCCAGCATTTT | CAWRGQGVYQPQHF
TRBJ2-2 | - | TRBV29-1 | TRBD2 | TGCAGCGCTACCGGGGGGGGCACCGGGGAGCTGTTTTTT | CSATGGGTGELFF
TRBJ1-1 | few | TRBV5-5 | - | TGTGCCAGCAGCTCCGTAGGACACCCGAACACTGAAGCTTTCTTT | CASSSVGHPNTEAFF
TRBJ1-4 | few | TRBV15 | TRBD1 | TGTGCCACCAGCAGGGGTGTTCGAGGGGGCGCGAATGAAAAACTGTTTTTT | CATSRGVRGGANEKLFF
TRBJ2-3 | - | TRBV27 | - | TGTGCCAGCTCCTTTAGCGGCCACACAGATACGCAGTATTTT | CASSFSGHTDTQYF
TRBJ2-7 | - | TRBV7-8 | - | TGTGCCAGCAGCCCTGGTGGATACAAGCAGTACTTC | CASSPGGYKQYF
TRBJ1-1 | - | TRBV12-3/TRBV12-4 | TRBD1 | TGTGCCAGCAGTTTCATGGCAGGGGGGAACACTGAAGCTTTCTTT | CASSFMAGGNTEAFF
TRBJ2-3 | few | TRBV5-1 | - | TGCGCCAGCAGCCCGCACGCAGATACGCAGTATTTT | CASSPHADTQYF
TRBJ1-4 | - | TRBV7-9 | - | TGTGCCAGCAGCTCCAAATACGTGACCACGGGGAATGAAAAACTGTTTTTT | CASSSKYVTTGNEKLFF
TRBJ2-3 | - | TRBV2 | TRBD2 | TGTGCCAGCAGTGATTTAGCGGGAGGGCCCCGCACGCAGTATTTT | CASSDLAGGPRTQYF
TRBJ2-1 | - | TRBV4-3 | - | TGCGCCAGCAGCCCCCAGTGGTCCGAGGCGAGTCGCAATGAGCAGTTCTTC | CASSPQWSEASRNEQFF
TRBJ1-2 | - | TRBV5-1 | - | TGCGCCAGCAGCTTCTCGACAGGTGTCTATGGCTACACCTTC | CASSFSTGVYGYTF
TRBJ2-1 | - | TRBV7-2 | - | TGTGCCAGCAGCTTAAGGGACTCACCTCTGTTCTTC | CASSLRDSPLFF
TRBJ1-2 | - | TRBV4-2 | - | TGTGCCAGCAGCCCTCTCAAGGCGGGGAACTATGGCTACACCTTC | CASSPLKAGNYGYTF
TRBJ2-3 | - | TRBV9 | TRBD2 | TGTGCCAGCAGCGTAGCCGGGGGGGCCTGGGATACGCAGTATTTT | CASSVAGGAWDTQYF
TRBJ2-7 | many | TRBV7-2 | - | TGTGCCAGCAGCTTGGGTGTACTAGCTGGGGACGAGCAGTACTTC | CASSLGVLAGDEQYF
TRBJ1-5 | - | TRBV5-1 | - | TGCGCCAGCAGCTTAGGGGAGGCGGACAATCAGCCCCAGCATTTT | CASSLGEADNQPQHF
TRBJ2-5 | - | TRBV29-1 | - | TGCAGCGTTGACGGTCGGGAGACCCAGTACTTC | CSVDGRETQYF
TRBJ2-6 | - | TRBV7-6 | - | TGTGCCAGCAGCTCGCCCCGGGGATCGGACGTCCTGACTTTC | CASSSPRGSDVLTF
TRBJ2-1 | - | TRBV6-1 | TRBD1 | TGTGCCAGCAGGGACAGGGGGAATGAGCAGTTCTTC | CASRDRGNEQFF
TRBJ2-5 | - | TRBV20-1 | TRBD2 | TGCAGTGCTAGAGATCAGACTAGCGGGAGGGCCGAGACCCAGTACTTC | CSARDQTSGRAETQYF
TRBJ1-1 | few | TRBV6-5 | - | TGTGCCAGCAGTTACTCTTTCCGGGCCGTGAACACTGAAGCTTTCTTT | CASSYSFRAVNTEAFF
TRBJ2-7 | - | TRBV29-1 | - | TGCAGCGTTGAACCGGGACTCCACTCCTACGAGCAGTACTTC | CSVEPGLHSYEQYF
TRBJ2-5 | - | TRBV18 | - | TGTGCCAGCTCACCACTGACAGAAGAGACCCAGTACTTC | CASSPLTEETQYF
TRBJ2-1 | few | TRBV30 | - | TGTGCCTGGAGTGTACGGGGGGCGGAGTTCTTC | CAWSVRGAEFF
TRBJ2-7 | - | TRBV20-1 | TRBD2 | TGCAGTGCTAGAGGTCGGCGGGAGGGCCGTCACGAGCAGTACTTC | CSARGRREGRHEQYF
TRBJ1-1 | - | TRBV3-1 | - | TGTGCCAGCAGCCGGGCGGGGAAGAACACTGAAGCTTTCTTT | CASSRAGKNTEAFF
TRBJ2-1 | few | TRBV5-1 | TRBD2 | TGCGCCAGCAGCTTAACCGGGACTAGCGGGACCCAGCAGTTCTTC | CASSLTGTSGTQQFF
TRBJ2-7 | many | TRBV5-1 | - | TGCGCCAGCAGCGCAGCCTACGAGCAGTACTTC | CASSAAYEQYF
TRBJ2-7 | - | TRBV6-5 | TRBD2 | TGTGCCAGCACGACGGGAGGGACCCTCCCCTACGAGCAGTACTTC | CASTTGGTLPYEQYF